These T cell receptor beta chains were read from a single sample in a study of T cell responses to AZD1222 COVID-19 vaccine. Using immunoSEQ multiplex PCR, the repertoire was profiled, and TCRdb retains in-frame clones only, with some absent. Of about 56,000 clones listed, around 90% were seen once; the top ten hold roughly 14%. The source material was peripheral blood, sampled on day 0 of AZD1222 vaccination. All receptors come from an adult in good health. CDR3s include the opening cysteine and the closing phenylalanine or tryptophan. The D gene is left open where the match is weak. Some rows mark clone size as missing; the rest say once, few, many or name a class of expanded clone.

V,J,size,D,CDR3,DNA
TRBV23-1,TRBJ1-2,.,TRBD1,CASSEQGAPRGYTF,TGCGCCAGCAGCGAACAGGGGGCGCCCCGTGGCTACACCTTC
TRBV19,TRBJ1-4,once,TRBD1,CASSLTGVANEKLFF,TGTGCCAGTAGTCTAACAGGGGTGGCTAATGAAAAACTGTTTTTT
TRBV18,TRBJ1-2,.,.,CASSPGRGEGGYTF,TGTGCCAGCTCACCAGGCAGGGGTGAGGGTGGCTACACCTTC
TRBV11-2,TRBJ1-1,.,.,CASSPGGRGAPATEAFF,TGTGCCAGCAGCCCTGGTGGGCGGGGGGCTCCAGCCACTGAAGCTTTCTTT
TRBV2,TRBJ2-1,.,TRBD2,CASTEGLALINEQFF,TGTGCCAGCACAGAGGGACTAGCACTTATCAATGAGCAGTTCTTC
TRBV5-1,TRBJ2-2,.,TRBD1,CASSPATGGNTGELFF,TGCGCCAGCAGCCCGGCGACAGGGGGCAACACCGGGGAGCTGTTTTTT
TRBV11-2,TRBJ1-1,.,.,CASTRTANTEAFF,TGTGCCAGCACGAGGACAGCGAACACTGAAGCTTTCTTT
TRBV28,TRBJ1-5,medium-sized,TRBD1,CASSLRGQYSNQPQHF,TGTGCCAGCAGTTTACGGGGACAGTATAGCAATCAGCCCCAGCATTTT
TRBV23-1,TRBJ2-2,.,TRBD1,CATDPGQGFAGELFF,TGCGCCACCGACCCGGGACAGGGGTTCGCCGGGGAGCTGTTTTTT
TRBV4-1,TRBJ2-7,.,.,CASSQEKAWGGEQYF,TGCGCCAGCAGCCAAGAAAAGGCATGGGGTGGCGAGCAGTACTTC
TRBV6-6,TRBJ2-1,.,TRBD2,CASSRGDSDNEQFF,TGTGCCAGCAGTCGGGGGGACTCTGACAATGAGCAGTTCTTC
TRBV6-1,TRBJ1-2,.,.,CASSELEGGYGYTF,TGTGCCAGCAGTGAATTAGAAGGAGGCTATGGCTACACCTTC
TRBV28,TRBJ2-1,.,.,CASSLKASYNEQFF,TGTGCCAGCAGTTTAAAGGCGTCCTACAATGAGCAGTTCTTC
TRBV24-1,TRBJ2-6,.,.,CATSDQEFSGANVLTF,TGTGCCACCAGTGATCAGGAGTTCTCTGGGGCCAACGTCCTGACTTTC
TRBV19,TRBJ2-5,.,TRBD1,CASSIPRTGGAETQYF,TGTGCCAGTAGTATACCCCGGACAGGGGGTGCAGAGACCCAGTACTTC
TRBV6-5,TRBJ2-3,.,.,CASRSRRGDTATQYF,TGTGCCAGCAGGTCTCGACGGGGGGACACAGCCACGCAGTATTTT
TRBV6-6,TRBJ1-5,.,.,CASSVGIGAQHF,TGTGCCAGCAGCGTCGGCATTGGGGCCCAGCATTTT
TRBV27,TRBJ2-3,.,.,CASSLYSGRTDTQYF,TGTGCCAGCAGTTTATATAGCGGACGCACAGATACGCAGTATTTT
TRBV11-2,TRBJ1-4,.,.,CASRALGGAHGEKLFF,TGTGCCAGCAGAGCTCTAGGAGGGGCGCACGGTGAAAAACTGTTTTTT